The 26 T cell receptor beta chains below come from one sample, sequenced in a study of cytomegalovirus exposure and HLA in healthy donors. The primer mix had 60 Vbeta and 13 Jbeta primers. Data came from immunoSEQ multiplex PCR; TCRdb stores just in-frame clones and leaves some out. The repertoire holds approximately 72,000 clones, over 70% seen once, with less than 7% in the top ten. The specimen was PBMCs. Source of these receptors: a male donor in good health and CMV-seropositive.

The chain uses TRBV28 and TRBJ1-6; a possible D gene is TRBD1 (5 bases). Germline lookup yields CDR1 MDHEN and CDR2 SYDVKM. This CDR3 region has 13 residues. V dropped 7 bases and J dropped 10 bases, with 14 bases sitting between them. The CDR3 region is CASIRQGNSPLHF. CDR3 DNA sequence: TGTGCCAGCATACGGCAGGGCAACTCACCCCTCCACTTT. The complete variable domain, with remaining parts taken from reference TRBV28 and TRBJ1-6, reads DVKVTQSSRYLVKRTGEKVFLECVQDMDHENMFWYRQDPGLGLRLIYFSYDVKMKEKGDIPEGYSVSREKKERFSLILESASTNQTSMYLCASIRQGNSPLHFGNGTRLTVT.

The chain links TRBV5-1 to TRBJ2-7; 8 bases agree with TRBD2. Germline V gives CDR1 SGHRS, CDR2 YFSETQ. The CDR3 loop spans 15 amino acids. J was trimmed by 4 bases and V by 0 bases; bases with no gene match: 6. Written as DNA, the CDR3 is TGCGCCAGCAGCTTGGTAGCGGGGTACCAGTACGAGCAGTACTTC. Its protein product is CASSLVAGYQYEQYF.

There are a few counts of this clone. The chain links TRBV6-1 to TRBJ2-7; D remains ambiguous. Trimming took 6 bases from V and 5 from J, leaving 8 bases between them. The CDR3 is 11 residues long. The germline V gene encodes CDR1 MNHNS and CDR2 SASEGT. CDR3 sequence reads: CASRWANEQYF. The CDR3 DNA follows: TGTGCCAGCAGATGGGCCAACGAGCAGTACTTC.

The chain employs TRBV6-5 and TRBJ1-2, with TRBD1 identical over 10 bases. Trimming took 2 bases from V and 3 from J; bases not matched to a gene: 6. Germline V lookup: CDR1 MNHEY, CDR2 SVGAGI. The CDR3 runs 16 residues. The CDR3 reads CASSYQRGTGDYGYTF. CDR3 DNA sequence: TGTGCCAGCAGTTACCAAAGAGGGACAGGGGACTATGGCTACACCTTC.

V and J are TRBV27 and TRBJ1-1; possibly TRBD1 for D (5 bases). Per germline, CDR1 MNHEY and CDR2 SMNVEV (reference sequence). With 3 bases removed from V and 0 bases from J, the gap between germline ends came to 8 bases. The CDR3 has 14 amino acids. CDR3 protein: CASSFQGMNTEAFF. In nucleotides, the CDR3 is TGTGCCAGCAGTTTTCAGGGTATGAACACTGAAGCTTTCTTT.

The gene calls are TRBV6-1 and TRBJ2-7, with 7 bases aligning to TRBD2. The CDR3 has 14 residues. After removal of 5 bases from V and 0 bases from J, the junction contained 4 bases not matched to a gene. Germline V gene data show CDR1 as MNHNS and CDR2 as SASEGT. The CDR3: CASSTASGSYEQYF. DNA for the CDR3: TGTGCCAGCAGTACAGCTAGCGGCTCCTACGAGCAGTACTTC.

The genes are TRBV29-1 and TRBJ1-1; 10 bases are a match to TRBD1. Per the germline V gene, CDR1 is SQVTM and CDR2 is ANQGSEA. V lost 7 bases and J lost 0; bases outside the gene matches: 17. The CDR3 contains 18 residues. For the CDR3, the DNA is TGCAGCGCCATGGGGGCAAAGACAGGGGGCGCGGTGAACACTGAAGCTTTCTTT. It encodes CSAMGAKTGGAVNTEAFF.

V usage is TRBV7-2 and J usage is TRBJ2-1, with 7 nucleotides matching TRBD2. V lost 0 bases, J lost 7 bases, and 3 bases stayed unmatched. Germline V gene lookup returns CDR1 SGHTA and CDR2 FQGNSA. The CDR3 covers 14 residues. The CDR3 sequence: CASSLAGGENEQFF. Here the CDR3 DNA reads TGTGCCAGCAGCTTAGCGGGGGGGGAGAATGAGCAGTTCTTC.

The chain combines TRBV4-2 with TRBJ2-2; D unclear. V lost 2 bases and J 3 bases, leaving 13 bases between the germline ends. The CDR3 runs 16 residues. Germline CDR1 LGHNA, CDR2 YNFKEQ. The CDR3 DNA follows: TGTGCCAGCAGCCAACCCATCTTGCAGGACACCGGGGAGCTGTTTTTT. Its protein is CASSQPILQDTGELFF.

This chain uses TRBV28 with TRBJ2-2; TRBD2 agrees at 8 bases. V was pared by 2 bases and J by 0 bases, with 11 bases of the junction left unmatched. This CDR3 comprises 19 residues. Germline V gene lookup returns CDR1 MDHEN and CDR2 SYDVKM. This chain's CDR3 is CASSLALEGGGPNTGELFF. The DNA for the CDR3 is TGTGCCAGCAGTTTAGCCCTGGAGGGCGGGGGGCCGAACACCGGGGAGCTGTTTTTT.

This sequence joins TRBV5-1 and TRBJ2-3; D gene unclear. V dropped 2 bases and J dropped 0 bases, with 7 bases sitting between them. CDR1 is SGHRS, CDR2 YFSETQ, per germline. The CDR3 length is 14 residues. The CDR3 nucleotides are TGCGCCAGCAGCTTACAGCCTAGCACAGATACGCAGTATTTT. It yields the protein CASSLQPSTDTQYF.

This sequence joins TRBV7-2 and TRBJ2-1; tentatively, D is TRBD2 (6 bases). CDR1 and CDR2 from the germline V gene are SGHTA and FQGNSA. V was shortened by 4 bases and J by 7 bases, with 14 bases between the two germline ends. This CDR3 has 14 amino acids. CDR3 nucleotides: TGTGCCAGCAGCTCCCCTAATAGCGGTAATGAGCAGTTCTTC. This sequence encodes CASSSPNSGNEQFF. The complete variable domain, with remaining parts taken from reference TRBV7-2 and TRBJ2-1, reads GAGVSQSPSNKVTEKGKDVELRCDPISGHTALYWYRQSLGQGLEFLIYFQGNSAPDKSGLPSDRFSAERTGGSVSTLTIQRTQQEDSAVYLCASSSPNSGNEQFFGPGTRLTVL.

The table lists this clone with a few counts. CDR3 loop: CAGAGGPRDTQYF. The CDR3 DNA sequence: TGTGCTGGAGCGGGGGGGCCGAGGGATACGCAGTATTTT. The chain recombines TRBV12-5 with TRBJ2-3; TRBD2 agrees at 10 bases. Trimming at V came to 11 bases and at J to 6 bases, leaving 8 bases not matched to a gene. The CDR3 covers 13 residues. Germline V gene lookup returns CDR1 LGHNT and CDR2 FRNRAP.

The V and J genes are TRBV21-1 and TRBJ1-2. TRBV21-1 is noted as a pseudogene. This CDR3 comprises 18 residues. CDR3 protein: CASSKLPPGGLGRYGYTF. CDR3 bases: TGTGCCAGCAGCAAATTACCCCCGGGAGGTTTAGGGAGGTATGGCTACACCTTC.

CDR3 DNA sequence: TGTGCCAGCAGCTGGCTAGCGGGGGGGCCAGACGGGGAGCTGTTTTTT. Encoded protein: CASSWLAGGPDGELFF. V and J are TRBV5-6 and TRBJ2-2; the match to TRBD2 covers 12 bases. The CDR3 is made up of 16 amino acids. V lost 3 bases and J lost 7; bases outside the gene matches: 7. The germline gives CDR1 SGHDT, CDR2 YYEEEE.

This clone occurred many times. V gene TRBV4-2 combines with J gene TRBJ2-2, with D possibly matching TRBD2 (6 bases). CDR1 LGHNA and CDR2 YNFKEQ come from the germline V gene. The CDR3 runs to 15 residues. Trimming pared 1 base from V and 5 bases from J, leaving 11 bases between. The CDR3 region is CASSQAGVETGELFF. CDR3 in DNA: TGTGCCAGCAGCCAAGCGGGAGTGGAAACCGGGGAGCTGTTTTTT.

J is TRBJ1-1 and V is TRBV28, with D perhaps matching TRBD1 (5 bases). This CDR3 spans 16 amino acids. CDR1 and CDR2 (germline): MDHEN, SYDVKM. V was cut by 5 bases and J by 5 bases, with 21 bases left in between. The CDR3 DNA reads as TGTGCCAGCAGTCTTGGGGTGTATGGGGCGCGGACTGAAGCTTTCTTT. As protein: CASSLGVYGARTEAFF.

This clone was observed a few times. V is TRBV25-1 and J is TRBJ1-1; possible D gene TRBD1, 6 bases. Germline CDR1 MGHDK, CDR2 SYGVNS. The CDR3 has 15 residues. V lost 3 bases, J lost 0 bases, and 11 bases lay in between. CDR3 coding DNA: TGTGCCAGCAGTGACCCGAGGGGGATGAACACTGAAGCTTTCTTT. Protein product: CASSDPRGMNTEAFF.

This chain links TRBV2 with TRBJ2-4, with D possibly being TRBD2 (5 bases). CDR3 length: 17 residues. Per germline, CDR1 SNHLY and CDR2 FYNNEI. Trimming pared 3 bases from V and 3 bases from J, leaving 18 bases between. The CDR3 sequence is CASSDWARGWDKNIQYF. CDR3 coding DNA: TGTGCCAGCAGTGATTGGGCCCGGGGATGGGACAAAAACATTCAGTACTTC.

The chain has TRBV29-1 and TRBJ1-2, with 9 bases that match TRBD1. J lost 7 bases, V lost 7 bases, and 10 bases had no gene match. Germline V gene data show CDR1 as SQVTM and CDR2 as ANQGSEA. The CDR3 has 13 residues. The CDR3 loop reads CSANRDRDSGYTF. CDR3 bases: TGCAGCGCCAACCGGGACAGGGATTCTGGCTACACCTTC.

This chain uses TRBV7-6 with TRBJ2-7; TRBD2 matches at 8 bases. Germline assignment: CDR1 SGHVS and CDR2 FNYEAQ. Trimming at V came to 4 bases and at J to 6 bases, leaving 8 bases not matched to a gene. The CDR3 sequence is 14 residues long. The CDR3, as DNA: TGTGCCAGCAGCTCGACTAGCGACTCATGCGAGCAGTACTTC. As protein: CASSSTSDSCEQYF. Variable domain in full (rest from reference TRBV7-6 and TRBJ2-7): GAGVSQSPRYKVTKRGQDVALRCDPISGHVSLYWYRQALGQGPEFLTYFNYEAQQDKSGLPNDRFSAERPEGSISTLTIQRTEQRDSAMYRCASSSTSDSCEQYFGPGTRLTVT.

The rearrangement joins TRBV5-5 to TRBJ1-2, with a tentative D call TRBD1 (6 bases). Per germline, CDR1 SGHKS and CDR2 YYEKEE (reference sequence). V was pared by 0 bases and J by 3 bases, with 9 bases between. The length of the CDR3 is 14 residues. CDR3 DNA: TGTGCCAGCAGCTTGGCACAGGGTTACTATGGCTACACCTTC. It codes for CASSLAQGYYGYTF.

Here the CDR3 DNA reads TGTGCCAGCAGCCCAGCCGGGACAGGGGTGAATTCACCCCTCCACTTT. Its protein product is CASSPAGTGVNSPLHF. The chain has TRBV7-2 and TRBJ1-6; 10 nucleotides align to TRBD1. The CDR3 has 16 amino acids. From germline, CDR1 is SGHTA and CDR2 FQGNSA. The junction had 8 bases not matched to a gene; V was cut back by 5 bases and J by 7 bases.

The CDR3 protein is CASSLAGGINQPQHF. CDR3 sequence (DNA): TGTGCCAGCAGCTTAGCAGGGGGCATCAATCAGCCCCAGCATTTT. The gene calls are TRBV7-2 and TRBJ1-5; the match to TRBD1 covers 7 bases. V lost 0 bases, J lost 3 bases, and 2 bases stayed unmatched. Germline lookup yields CDR1 SGHTA and CDR2 FQGNSA. This CDR3 comprises 15 residues.

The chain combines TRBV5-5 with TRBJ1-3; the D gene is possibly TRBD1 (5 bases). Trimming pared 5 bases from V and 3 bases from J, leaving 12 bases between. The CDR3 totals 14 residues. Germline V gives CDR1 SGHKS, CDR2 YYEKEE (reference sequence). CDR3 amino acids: CASRPQGYGNTIYF. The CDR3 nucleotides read TGTGCCAGCAGACCCCAGGGTTATGGAAACACCATATATTTT.

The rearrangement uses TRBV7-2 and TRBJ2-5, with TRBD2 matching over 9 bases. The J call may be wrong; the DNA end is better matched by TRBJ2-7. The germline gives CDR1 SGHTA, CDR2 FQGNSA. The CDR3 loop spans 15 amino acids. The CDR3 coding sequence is TGTGCCAGCAGCTACCTAGCGGGGACCAGATACGAGCAGTACTTC. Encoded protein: CASSYLAGTRYEQYF.